One sample yielded the 22 T cell receptor beta chains listed below, sequenced in a study of cytomegalovirus exposure and HLA in healthy donors. Both 60 Vbeta primers and 13 Jbeta primers went into the PCR. The protocol was immunoSEQ multiplex PCR, while the TCRdb copy is restricted to in-frame clones and leaves out a portion. The sample has approximately 110,000 clones, less than 70% seen once. Sequencing was performed on PBMCs. The source of these receptors is a woman in her 70s in good health and CMV-seropositive.

The chain joins TRBV5-4 to TRBJ1-2; TRBD1 matches 11 bases. V trimming: 2 bases; J trimming: 3 bases; junction bases outside the gene matches: 3. Germline V gene lookup returns CDR1 SGHNT and CDR2 YYREEE (reference sequence). The CDR3 loop spans 15 amino acids. The CDR3 sequence: CASSLAGQGDYGYTF. The CDR3 coding sequence is TGTGCCAGCAGCTTAGCGGGACAGGGGGACTATGGCTACACCTTC.

V is TRBV30 and J is TRBJ1-3; D unclear. The CDR3 loop spans 16 amino acids. Germline loops: CDR1 GTSNPN, CDR2 SVGIG (reference sequence). Trimming left V 0 bases short and J 0 bases short, with 12 bases between. This CDR3 reads CAWSVGPSGSGNTIYF. The CDR3 DNA sequence: TGTGCCTGGAGTGTAGGACCCAGCGGCTCTGGAAACACCATATATTTT.

This chain joins TRBV25-1 and TRBJ2-5; a weak D match, TRBD1 (7 bases). The CDR3 has 14 residues. CDR1 and CDR2 from the germline V gene are MGHDK and SYGVNS. Deletions cut 3 bases from V and 5 bases from J, with 13 bases between. The CDR3 DNA reads TGTGCCAGCAGTGAGGCAGGGGGGAAGGAGACCCAGTACTTC. Its translation is CASSEAGGKETQYF.

This clone was seen more than once but under ten times. The chain couples TRBV7-9 to TRBJ1-1, with D tentatively TRBD1 (6 bases). The CDR3 is 14 residues long. CDR1 is SEHNR and CDR2 is FQNEAQ in the germline V gene (reference sequence). V was clipped by 5 bases and J by 0 bases, with 10 bases between them. The DNA of the CDR3 is TGTGCCAGCAGCAAGACAGGAATGAACACTGAAGCTTTCTTT. Its translation: CASSKTGMNTEAFF.

This chain connects TRBV9 to TRBJ2-2, with D possibly TRBD2 on 5 matching bases. This CDR3 is 16 amino acids long. The germline V and J ends were trimmed by 0 bases and 4 bases, with 13 bases remaining between them. Germline V gene data show CDR1 as SGDLS and CDR2 as YYNGEE. In nucleotides, the CDR3 is TGTGCCAGCAGCGTAGTCGCTAGCTCGGGCACCGGGGAGCTGTTTTTT. Its protein product is CASSVVASSGTGELFF.

The rearrangement joins TRBV30 to TRBJ2-1; tentatively, D is TRBD2 (6 bases). V was pared by 4 bases and J by 4 bases, with 17 bases between. Per the germline V gene, CDR1 is GTSNPN and CDR2 is SVGIG (reference sequence). The CDR3 has 15 amino acids. CDR3 in amino acids: CAWTLLGTGYNEQFF. In DNA form, the CDR3 reads TGTGCCTGGACCCTCTTGGGGACTGGGTACAATGAGCAGTTCTTC.

The chain uses TRBV5-1 and TRBJ2-2; D is unresolved. Deletions cut 0 bases from V and 5 bases from J, with 5 bases between. The CDR3 has 13 amino acids. Germline CDR1 is SGHRS and CDR2 is YFSETQ. The CDR3 sequence: CASSLGVTGELFF. For the CDR3, the DNA is TGCGCCAGCAGCTTGGGAGTAACCGGGGAGCTGTTTTTT.

This chain joins TRBV7-6 and TRBJ1-3; possible D gene TRBD1, 6 bases. CDR3 length: 18 residues. Germline CDR1 is SGHVS and CDR2 is FNYEAQ. V lost 5 bases to trimming and J lost 1 base, with 21 bases between them. The CDR3 DNA reads as TGTGCCAGCAGCGCCTCGGGGACACTTCTTTATTCTGGAAACACCATATATTTT. Translation gives CASSASGTLLYSGNTIYF.

This clone was recorded once. V usage is TRBV9 and J usage is TRBJ1-1; possible D gene TRBD1, 5 bases. CDR1 SGDLS and CDR2 YYNGEE come from the germline V gene. This CDR3 region has 17 residues. The germline V and J ends were trimmed by 0 bases and 5 bases, with 20 bases remaining between them. For the CDR3, the DNA is TGTGCCAGCAGCGTAGCCGACAGTCCGGGCTTAAATACTGAAGCTTTCTTT. Amino acids: CASSVADSPGLNTEAFF.

This clone was counted once. This chain joins TRBV10-1 and TRBJ1-1; tentative D call: TRBD1 (6 bases). CDR3 length equals 15 residues. Trimming cost V 5 bases and J 0 bases, with 13 bases left between them. Germline assignment: CDR1 WNHNN and CDR2 SYGVQD (reference sequence). The CDR3 DNA sequence: TGCGCCAGCAGTAGGGGGGGCCTGGTGAACACTGAAGCTTTCTTT. Encoded protein: CASSRGGLVNTEAFF.

V gene TRBV6-6 combines with J gene TRBJ1-3, with a tentative D call TRBD1 (5 bases). Germline assignment: CDR1 MNHNY and CDR2 SVGAGI (reference sequence). Trimming cost V 5 bases and J 5 bases, with 13 bases left between them. The CDR3 runs 14 residues. The CDR3, as DNA: TGTGCCAGCAGTCCCGGGGAGGGGAGAAACACCATATATTTT. It yields the protein CASSPGEGRNTIYF.

The rearrangement joins TRBV2 to TRBJ2-5; TRBD1 agrees at 8 bases. The DNA end favors TRBJ2-7, so the J call may be wrong. This CDR3 has 12 amino acids. Germline CDR1 SNHLY, CDR2 FYNNEI. CDR3 in amino acids: CASDRGSYEQYF. Here the CDR3 DNA reads TGTGCCAGTGACAGGGGATCCTACGAGCAGTACTTC.

This chain uses TRBV7-9 with TRBJ1-6; D uncertain. CDR1 and CDR2 (germline): SEHNR, FQNEAQ (reference sequence). The CDR3 is made up of 16 amino acids. The ends were cut back, 5 bases at V and 6 bases at J, with 17 bases in the middle. The CDR3 DNA sequence: TGTGCCAGCAGCCCCCGGGAACTGCCAGCTAATTCACCCCTCCACTTT. Amino acids: CASSPRELPANSPLHF.

Details on this clone: The junction and the germline gene differ at one end; a read error may be behind it. J is TRBJ1-6 and V is TRBV10-3; D unresolved. The CDR3 runs 15 residues. The germline V gene has CDR1 ENHRY and CDR2 SYGVKD. The CDR3 bases are TGTGCCAGCAGTGAAGCTCATGAACCAAATTCACCCCTCCACTTT. Protein product: CASSEAHEPNSPLHF.

The chain carries TRBV30 and TRBJ1-1; D is ambiguous. V shed 0 bases and J shed 0 bases, with 5 bases lying between them. CDR1 and CDR2 (germline): GTSNPN, SVGIG (reference sequence). The CDR3 runs to 13 residues. DNA of the CDR3: TGTGCCTGGAGTGTTTCCGTGAACACTGAAGCTTTCTTT. It specifies CAWSVSVNTEAFF.

The chain is built from TRBV5-6 and TRBJ2-5; the D gene is possibly TRBD1 (5 bases). The CDR3 contains 15 residues. V was pared by 1 base and J by 2 bases, with 12 bases between. CDR1 and CDR2 (germline): SGHDT, YYEEEE. The CDR3 nucleotides are TGTGCCAGCAGCTTGAGGCAGGGTCAGCAAGAGACCCAGTACTTC. Translation: CASSLRQGQQETQYF.

The chain has TRBV9 and TRBJ1-2; 7 nucleotides align to TRBD1. CDR1 is SGDLS, CDR2 YYNGEE, per germline. This CDR3 has 15 amino acids. Trimming took 4 bases from V and 0 from J; bases not matched to a gene: 6. The CDR3 sequence is CASSPGTATNYGYTF. Written as DNA, the CDR3 is TGTGCCAGCAGCCCCGGGACAGCGACTAACTATGGCTACACCTTC.

The rearrangement uses TRBV19 and TRBJ1-1, with D tentatively TRBD1 (5 bases). V gave up 6 bases and J gave up 1 base, with 12 bases separating them. This CDR3 contains 14 residues. Germline assignment: CDR1 LNHDA and CDR2 SQIVND (reference sequence). The CDR3 region has the DNA TGTGCCAGTAGAGGGGAACAGGCGAACACTGAAGCTTTCTTT. Translated: CASRGEQANTEAFF.

J is TRBJ2-5 and V is TRBV11-2; 10 positions agree with TRBD2. The CDR3 has 16 amino acids. The V gene end was trimmed by 3 bases and the J gene end by 2 bases; junction bases not matched to a gene: 6. Germline V gene data show CDR1 as SGHAT and CDR2 as FQNNGV. The CDR3 DNA is TGTGCCAGCAGCTTCCCACTAGCGGGGAGACAAGAGACCCAGTACTTC. Translated, it gives CASSFPLAGRQETQYF. Full variable domain (missing parts from reference TRBV11-2 and TRBJ2-5): EAGVAQSPRYKIIEKRQSVAFWCNPISGHATLYWYQQILGQGPKLLIQFQNNGVVDDSQLPKDRFSAERLKGVDSTLKIQPAKLEDSAVYLCASSFPLAGRQETQYFGPGTRLLVL.

This clone was seen a handful of times. The chain recombines TRBV30 with TRBJ1-2, with D tentatively TRBD1 (5 bases). The CDR3 has 12 residues. The germline CDR1 and CDR2 sequences are GTSNPN and SVGIG (reference sequence). Trimming removed 0 bases from V and 7 bases from J, with 9 bases in between. As DNA, the CDR3 is TGTGCCTGGAGTGTCAAACAGGTTGGCTACACCTTC. Its protein is CAWSVKQVGYTF.

This chain uses TRBV5-1 with TRBJ1-4, with 9 bases matching TRBD1. V lost 4 bases to trimming and J lost 0 bases; unmatched junction nucleotides: 7. The germline V gene encodes CDR1 SGHRS and CDR2 YFSETQ. The CDR3 is 17 residues long. This CDR3 reads CASSTTGQGATNEKLFF. The CDR3 DNA sequence: TGCGCCAGCAGCACTACGGGACAGGGCGCAACTAATGAAAAACTGTTTTTT. Based on the CDR3 plus reference TRBV5-1 and TRBJ1-4, the full variable domain is KAGVTQTPRYLIKTRGQQVTLSCSPISGHRSVSWYQQTPGQGLQFLFEYFSETQRNKGNFPGRFSGRQFSNSRSEMNVSTLELGDSALYLCASSTTGQGATNEKLFFGSGTQLSVL.

This chain uses TRBV6-6 with TRBJ2-7; 8 nucleotides align to TRBD1. The CDR3 covers 15 residues. The germline gives CDR1 MNHNY, CDR2 SVGAGI (reference sequence). With 2 bases clipped from V and 3 bases from J, the junction kept 6 bases outside the gene matches. The CDR3 nucleotides are TGTGCCAGCAGTTACCCCCGGACAGGGAGCTACGAGCAGTACTTC. Protein sequence: CASSYPRTGSYEQYF.